Sequencing of this TCR beta chain was carried out in a study of shared clonotypes between healthy human individuals. Study-wide results and caveats: Sampling included only blood; tissue repertoires likely differ. Estimated richness was generally greater in naive than memory subsets.

V lost 5 bases to trimming and J lost 3 bases, with 19 bases between them. Germline values: CDR1 SGHTA, CDR2 FQGNSA. The CDR3 loop spans 16 amino acids. As defined, naive CD8 cells were CD45RO-negative and positively selected for CCR7, with terminally differentiated effector memory CD45RA+ cells excluded. This clone showed up just once. Its antigen is not known. Evenly divided among several immunoSEQ plates was the genomic DNA of each subset. Here immunoSEQ multiplex PCR was the method, and the copy in TCRdb shows in-frame clones only, minus some. Here the sample spans millions of clones, about 92% being singletons.

The material sequenced was naive CD8+ T cells from PBMCs. This clonotype was obtained from a young man in good health. Some clones in this sample may be carry-over from other donors' samples. V and J are TRBV7-2 and TRBJ1-2; no clear D. The CDR3 loop reads CASSRPISAVDYGYTF. The CDR3 DNA reads TGTGCCAGCAGCCGGCCCATCTCTGCCGTCGACTATGGCTACACCTTC.